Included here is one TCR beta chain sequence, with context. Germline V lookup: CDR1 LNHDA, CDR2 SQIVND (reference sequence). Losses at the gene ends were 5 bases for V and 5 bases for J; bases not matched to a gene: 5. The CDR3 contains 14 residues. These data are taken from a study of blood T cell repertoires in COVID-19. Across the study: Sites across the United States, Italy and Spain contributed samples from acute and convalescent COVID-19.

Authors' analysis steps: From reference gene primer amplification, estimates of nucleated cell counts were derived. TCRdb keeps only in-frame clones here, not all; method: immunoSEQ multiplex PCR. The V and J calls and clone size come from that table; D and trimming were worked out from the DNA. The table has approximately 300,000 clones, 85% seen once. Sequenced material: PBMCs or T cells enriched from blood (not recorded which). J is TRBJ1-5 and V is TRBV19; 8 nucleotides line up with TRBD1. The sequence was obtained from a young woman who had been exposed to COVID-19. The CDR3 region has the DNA TGTGCCAGTAGTGGGACAGGAGGTTATCAGCCCCAGCATTTT. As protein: CASSGTGGYQPQHF.